The 27 T cell receptor beta chains given below trace back to one sample, sequenced in a study of Tregs in tolerant kidney transplant recipients. Clones were sequenced by immunoSEQ multiplex PCR, and TCRdb holds only the in-frame ones, with some missing. The data contain around 70,000 clones, about nine tenths of them singletons. The specimen comprised CD8+ T cells from blood, sampled before the transplant. These receptor sequences come from a human donor who received a combined kidney and bone marrow transplant.

The chain combines TRBV4-1 with TRBJ1-6; a weak D match, TRBD1 (5 bases). V was shortened by 2 bases and J by 12 bases, with 8 bases between the two germline ends. Germline values: CDR1 MGHRA, CDR2 YSYEKL. The CDR3 loop spans 12 amino acids. CDR3 nucleotides: TGCGCCAGCAGCCAACGGGGGGGACCCCTCCACTTT. Translated: CASSQRGGPLHF.

The chain links TRBV11-3 to TRBJ2-1, with a weak D call TRBD2 (6 bases). The CDR3 spans 13 residues. From germline, CDR1 is SGHNT and CDR2 YENEEA. Between the trimmed V and J ends, which lost 4 bases and 8 bases, there was a span of 12 bases. The CDR3 reads CASSSLGGDEQFF. CDR3 coding DNA: TGTGCCAGCAGCTCACTCGGAGGGGATGAGCAGTTCTTC. The entire variable domain, with the rest obtained from reference TRBV11-3 and TRBJ2-1, is as follows: EAGVVQSPRYKIIEKKQPVAFWCNPISGHNTLYWYLQNLGQGPELLIRYENEEAVDDSQLPKDRFSAERLKGVDSTLKIQPAELGDSAVYLCASSSLGGDEQFFGPGTRLTVL.

The rearrangement links TRBV7-2 to TRBJ2-7, with 10 bases matching TRBD1. The germline CDR1 and CDR2 sequences are SGHTA and FQGNSA. J was trimmed by 5 bases and V by 1 base; bases with no gene match: 8. The CDR3 contains 16 residues. CDR3 DNA sequence: TGTGCCAGCAGCTTAGGGCCCGGGACAGGGGCCGACGAGCAGTACTTC. Its translation: CASSLGPGTGADEQYF.

This sequence joins TRBV7-8 and TRBJ2-3; 7 bases line up with TRBD2. Germline assignment: CDR1 SGHVS and CDR2 FQNEAQ. Trimming took 1 base from V and 4 from J; bases not matched to a gene: 11. The CDR3 spans 17 residues. CDR3 in amino acids: CASSLDESAGEADTQYF. The DNA for the CDR3 is TGTGCCAGCAGCTTAGATGAATCGGCGGGAGAGGCAGATACGCAGTATTTT.

The gene calls are TRBV7-8 and TRBJ2-1; 8 bases fit TRBD1. Germline V gene sequence: CDR1 SGHVS, CDR2 FQNEAQ. V dropped 8 bases and J dropped 6; count of bases not matched to a gene: 12. This CDR3 comprises 15 residues. This chain's CDR3 is CASGSTGTGPNEQFF. The CDR3 nucleotides read TGTGCCAGCGGCTCAACCGGGACAGGACCCAATGAGCAGTTCTTC.

J is TRBJ1-2 and V is TRBV9; 8 bases match TRBD1. Per germline, CDR1 SGDLS and CDR2 YYNGEE. The CDR3 extends over 15 amino acids. The ends lost 3 bases at V and 7 bases at J; junction bases unmatched: 11. The CDR3 spells CASSDSGTGGSGYTF. In DNA, the CDR3 is TGTGCCAGCAGCGATTCCGGGACAGGCGGTTCTGGCTACACCTTC.

This clone was recorded a few times. The chain combines TRBV7-2 with TRBJ2-3; 13 nucleotides line up with TRBD2. Germline lookup yields CDR1 SGHTA and CDR2 FQGNSA. Losses at the gene ends were 5 bases for V and 2 bases for J; bases not matched to a gene: 10. The CDR3 has 18 amino acids. The CDR3 loop reads CASSILAGGHFTTDTQYF. CDR3 coding DNA: TGTGCCAGCAGCATACTAGCGGGGGGGCACTTTACCACAGATACGCAGTATTTT.

The V gene is TRBV5-4, the J gene TRBJ1-4, with a weak D call TRBD1 (5 bases). The V gene's germline CDR1 is SGHNT and CDR2 YYREEE (reference sequence). V was clipped by 4 bases and J by 5 bases, with 15 bases between them. The length of the CDR3 is 15 residues. The CDR3 DNA follows: TGTGCCAGCAGCGTACTTCTGGGGCCCAATGAAAAACTGTTTTTT. It specifies CASSVLLGPNEKLFF. The entire variable domain, with the rest obtained from reference TRBV5-4 and TRBJ1-4, is as follows: ETGVTQSPTHLIKTRGQQVTLRCSSQSGHNTVSWYQQALGQGPQFIFQYYREEENGRGNFPPRFSGLQFPNYSSELNVNALELDDSALYLCASSVLLGPNEKLFFGSGTQLSVL.

The chain uses TRBV7-9 and TRBJ1-3; a weak D match, TRBD1 (5 bases). The CDR3 runs to 14 residues. In germline, CDR1 is SEHNR, CDR2 FQNEAQ (reference sequence). Trimming stripped 5 bases from V and 4 bases from J, with 12 bases between. CDR3 bases: TGTGCCAGCAGCACGGGGGGGAGCGGAAACACCATATATTTT. It codes for CASSTGGSGNTIYF. The whole variable domain, filled in from reference TRBV7-9 and TRBJ1-3, reads DTGVSQNPRHKITKRGQNVTFRCDPISEHNRLYWYRQTLGQGPEFLTYFQNEAQLEKSRLLSDRFSAERPKGSFSTLEIQRTEQGDSAMYLCASSTGGSGNTIYFGEGSWLTVV.

The V gene is TRBV4-3, the J gene TRBJ2-7; 7 bases agree with TRBD2. J was trimmed by 5 bases and V by 4 bases; bases with no gene match: 17. Germline V CDR1 and CDR2: LGHNA, YSLEER. There are 17 residues in the CDR3. The CDR3 DNA reads as TGCGCCAGCAGCCTAGGACCCGGGACTACTAGAGGGGACGAGCAGTACTTC. Its translation is CASSLGPGTTRGDEQYF.

The chain is built from TRBV5-4 and TRBJ2-1; 7 bases agree with TRBD2. The CDR3 has 15 residues. The V and J ends lost 6 bases and 3 bases, in that order; junction bases with no gene match: 9. CDR1 is SGHNT, CDR2 YYREEE, per germline (reference sequence). The DNA for the CDR3 is TGTGCCAGCACCCAATCCCGGGGGGTCTACAATGAGCAGTTCTTC. It encodes CASTQSRGVYNEQFF.

The V call is TRBV27, the J call TRBJ2-1, with 11 nucleotides matching TRBD2. V was pared by 4 bases and J by 8 bases, with 13 bases of the junction left unmatched. The CDR3 runs to 17 residues. Germline V CDR1 and CDR2: MNHEY, SMNVEV (reference sequence). CDR3 in DNA: TGTGCCAGCAGTTCCACCTTTAGCGGGAGGGGGATCCATGAGCAGTTCTTC. Residues: CASSSTFSGRGIHEQFF.

The chain combines TRBV6-5 with TRBJ2-2; a possible D gene is TRBD2 (6 bases). Germline CDR1 MNHEY, CDR2 SVGAGI. V lost 3 bases to trimming and J lost 10 bases, with 12 bases between them. This CDR3 is built from 13 residues. In DNA form, the CDR3 reads TGTGCCAGCAGTTATTCGTCGGGAGCGGAGCTGTTTTTT. Translation gives CASSYSSGAELFF.

The rearrangement joins TRBV25-1 to TRBJ2-1, with D uncertain. Trimming took 4 bases from V and 2 from J, leaving 12 bases between them. This CDR3 is built from 15 residues. CDR1 and CDR2 (germline): MGHDK, SYGVNS. The CDR3 coding sequence is TGTGCCAGCAGTGCCCCTACCTTAGCCTACAATGAGCAGTTCTTC. As protein: CASSAPTLAYNEQFF.

This sequence joins TRBV19 and TRBJ2-7; TRBD1 agrees at 10 bases. CDR1 is LNHDA and CDR2 is SQIVND in the germline V gene (reference sequence). The CDR3 has 13 residues. The V gene end was trimmed by 10 bases and the J gene end by 6 bases; junction bases not matched to a gene: 9. The CDR3 protein is CATKTGGLGEQYF. CDR3 nucleotides: TGTGCCACCAAGACAGGGGGCTTGGGCGAGCAGTACTTC. Full variable domain (missing parts from reference TRBV19 and TRBJ2-7): DGGITQSPKYLFRKEGQNVTLSCEQNLNHDAMYWYRQDPGQGLRLIYYSQIVNDFQKGDIAEGYSVSREKKESFPLTVTSAQKNPTAFYLCATKTGGLGEQYFGPGTRLTVT.

DNA for the CDR3: TGTGCCAGCAGTTATACCGCGGGAAGATTCTATGGCTACACCTTC. It yields the protein CASSYTAGRFYGYTF. This chain uses TRBV6-5 with TRBJ1-2; D ambiguous. The CDR3 has 15 amino acids. Germline loops: CDR1 MNHEY, CDR2 SVGAGI. With 3 bases removed from V and 4 bases from J, the gap between germline ends came to 15 bases.

This chain connects TRBV25-1 to TRBJ2-7, with D tentatively TRBD2 (7 bases). This CDR3 has 13 residues. V was shortened by 6 bases and J by 3 bases, with 12 bases between the two germline ends. Germline assignment: CDR1 MGHDK and CDR2 SYGVNS. This CDR3 is CASRGGGIYEQYF. DNA of the CDR3: TGTGCCAGCAGGGGCGGGGGCATCTACGAGCAGTACTTC.

The rearrangement links TRBV11-3 to TRBJ1-3; no reliable D call. The germline V gene encodes CDR1 SGHNT and CDR2 YENEEA. The CDR3 runs 15 residues. Trimming shortened V by 5 bases and J by 0 bases, and 11 bases separated the two germline ends. The CDR3 is CASSPDRSSGNTIYF. In DNA, the CDR3 is TGTGCCAGCAGCCCCGACCGGAGCTCTGGAAACACCATATATTTT.

The gene calls are TRBV27 and TRBJ2-3; 13 nucleotides agree with TRBD2. CDR1 MNHEY and CDR2 SMNVEV come from the germline V gene (reference sequence). This CDR3 has 16 residues. The V segment lost 5 bases and the J segment 2 bases; nucleotides outside the gene matches: 4. The CDR3 nucleotides are TGTGCCAGCAGTCCCGGGACTAGCGGGACCACAGATACGCAGTATTTT. It yields the protein CASSPGTSGTTDTQYF.

To note about this clone: Other DNA sequences within the sample encode an identical CDR3. This chain links TRBV7-9 with TRBJ2-7; perhaps TRBD1 as D (5 bases). The CDR3 extends over 12 amino acids. Germline V CDR1 and CDR2: SEHNR, FQNEAQ (reference sequence). V was trimmed by 5 bases and J by 7 bases, leaving 12 bases between them. The CDR3 DNA reads as TGTGCCAGCAGCCCACTGGGGCATGAGCAGTACTTC. This encodes CASSPLGHEQYF.

The genes are TRBV6-1 and TRBJ2-7; the match to TRBD2 covers 12 bases. V shed 4 bases and J 4 bases; nucleotides not matched to a gene: 2. CDR3 length: 14 residues. Germline V gene data show CDR1 as MNHNS and CDR2 as SASEGT. The CDR3 is CASSATSGGYEQYF. DNA of the CDR3: TGTGCCAGCAGTGCGACTAGCGGGGGATACGAGCAGTACTTC.

The rearrangement links TRBV27 to TRBJ2-3; D gene ambiguous. Germline V gene sequence: CDR1 MNHEY, CDR2 SMNVEV (reference sequence). V was cut by 5 bases and J by 1 base, with 7 bases left in between. CDR3 length: 13 amino acids. The CDR3 is CASSVRGTDTQYF. In DNA form, the CDR3 reads TGTGCCAGCAGTGTTCGGGGCACAGATACGCAGTATTTT.

The chain employs TRBV25-1 and TRBJ2-5; TRBD1 matches at 7 bases. The CDR3 spans 13 residues. The V and J ends lost 4 bases and 4 bases, in that order; junction bases with no gene match: 3. The V gene's germline CDR1 is MGHDK and CDR2 SYGVNS. The CDR3 spells CASSGQGSETQYF. CDR3 in DNA: TGTGCCAGCAGTGGACAGGGTTCAGAGACCCAGTACTTC.

The chain is built from TRBV18 and TRBJ2-7; 12 nucleotides align to TRBD2. Trimming at V came to 1 base and at J to 7 bases, leaving 8 bases not matched to a gene. This CDR3 is built from 16 residues. From germline, CDR1 is KGHSH and CDR2 LQKENI. As DNA, the CDR3 is TGTGCCAGCTCACCACAAGGGACTAGCGGGTTGAAAGAGCAGTACTTC. Translation: CASSPQGTSGLKEQYF.

This chain uses TRBV27 with TRBJ2-7, with 8 positions matching TRBD1. CDR3 size: 14 residues. With 2 bases clipped from V and 2 bases from J, the junction kept 2 bases outside the gene matches. Germline V gene lookup returns CDR1 MNHEY and CDR2 SMNVEV (reference sequence). The CDR3 DNA reads as TGTGCCAGCAGTTTAGCACAGGGGGCCTACGAGCAGTACTTC. It is translated as CASSLAQGAYEQYF.

This sequence joins TRBV29-1 and TRBJ2-7; D not certain. Germline loops: CDR1 SQVTM, CDR2 ANQGSEA. The V end was cut by 2 bases, the J end by 2 bases, with 10 bases between. CDR3 length: 13 amino acids. CDR3 DNA sequence: TGCAGCGTTGAAAGTGGGCTTGCCTACGAGCAGTACTTC. Its protein is CSVESGLAYEQYF.

The V and J genes are TRBV5-6 and TRBJ1-4; D is unclear. Germline loops: CDR1 SGHDT, CDR2 YYEEEE. The CDR3 sequence is 15 residues long. V lost 4 bases, J lost 0 bases, and 10 bases lay in between. CDR3 residues: CASSPRSATNEKLFF. CDR3 DNA sequence: TGTGCCAGCAGCCCCAGGTCTGCAACTAATGAAAAACTGTTTTTT.